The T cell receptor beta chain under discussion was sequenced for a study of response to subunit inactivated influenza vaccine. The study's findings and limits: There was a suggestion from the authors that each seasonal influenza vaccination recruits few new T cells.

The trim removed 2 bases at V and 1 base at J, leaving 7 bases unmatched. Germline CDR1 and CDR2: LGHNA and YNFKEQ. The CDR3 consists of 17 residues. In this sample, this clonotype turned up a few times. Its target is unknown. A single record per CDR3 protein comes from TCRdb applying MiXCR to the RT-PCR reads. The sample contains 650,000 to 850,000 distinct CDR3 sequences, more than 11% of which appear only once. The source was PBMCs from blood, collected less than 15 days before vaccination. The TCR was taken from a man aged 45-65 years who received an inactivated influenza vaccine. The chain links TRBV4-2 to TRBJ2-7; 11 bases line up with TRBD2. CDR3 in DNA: TGTGCCAGCAGCCAATTTTATAGCGGGGGGGCTTCCTACGAGCAGTACTTC. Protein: CASSQFYSGGASYEQYF.